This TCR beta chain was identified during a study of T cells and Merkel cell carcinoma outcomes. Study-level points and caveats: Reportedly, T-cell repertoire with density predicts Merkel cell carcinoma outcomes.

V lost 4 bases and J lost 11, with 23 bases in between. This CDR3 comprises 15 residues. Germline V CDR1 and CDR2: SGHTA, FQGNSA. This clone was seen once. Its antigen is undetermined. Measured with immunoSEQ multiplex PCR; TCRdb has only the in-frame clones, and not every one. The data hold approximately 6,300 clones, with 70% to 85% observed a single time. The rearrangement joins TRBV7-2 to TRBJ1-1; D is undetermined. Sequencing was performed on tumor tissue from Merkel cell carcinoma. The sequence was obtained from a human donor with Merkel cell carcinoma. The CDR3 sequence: CASSSDFGVINGAFF. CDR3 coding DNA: TGTGCCAGCAGCTCAGACTTCGGGGTGATCAACGGGGCTTTCTTT.